This T cell receptor beta chain is from a study of T cell repertoires in cytomegalovirus infection. In the case of this clonotype: What it binds is not known.

TCRdb itself ran the reads through MiXCR, one entry per CDR3 protein. This table has over 120,000 distinct CDR3 sequences, over 25% appearing once. The V end lost 6 bases, the J end lost 4 bases, and 12 bases lay between the germline ends. This CDR3 has 13 residues. The specimen was CD8+ T cells from cultured PBMCs, collected from culture after CMV antigen stimulation. This chain links TRBV12-3 or TRBV12-4 with TRBJ1-1; D is perhaps TRBD1 (5 bases). The receptor was isolated from a human donor in good health (CMV status not recorded). Some clones in this sample may be carry-over from other donors' samples. CDR3 sequence: CASRGVGSTEAFF. The CDR3 DNA reads as TGTGCCAGCAGGGGGGTGGGATCCACTGAAGCTTTCTTT.